These 15 T cell receptor beta chains came from one sample sequenced in a study of cytomegalovirus exposure and HLA in healthy donors (dated by TCRdb to the late 2010s). Receptors were amplified or captured by the immunoSEQ multiplex PCR assay. Imported from immuneACCESS, the table was reduced by TCRdb to in-frame sequences with V and J called. These copies leave out some clones; in studies compared against another copy, an unresolved V gene accounts for under half, and the cause of the remainder is not known. Within this sample are more than 95,000 clones, with around 94% of them counted one time only. Roughly 1.2% of the sample comes from the top ten. The specimen was PBMCs. Receptors were obtained from a woman aged 18-29 years in good health and CMV-seronegative.

V is TRBV9 and J is TRBJ1-5; unclear D gene. Per the germline V gene, CDR1 is SGDLS and CDR2 is YYNGEE. Trimming took off 5 bases at V and 3 bases at J, with 9 bases between the two ends. The CDR3 covers 13 residues. In DNA, the CDR3 is TGTGCCAGCAGTAAGAGCCTCAATCAGCCCCAGCATTTT. This translates into CASSKSLNQPQHF.

The rearrangement joins TRBV7-9 to TRBJ2-1; D might be TRBD2 (5 bases). From germline, CDR1 is SEHNR and CDR2 FQNEAQ (reference sequence). CDR3 length equals 11 residues. Trimming took 6 bases from V and 5 from J, leaving 5 bases between them. The DNA for the CDR3 is TGTGCCAGCAGGCGGGACAATGAGCAGTTCTTC. This codes for CASRRDNEQFF.

The DNA of the CDR3 is TGTGCTAGTGGTTTGCCCGGACAGGGGTATAATTCACCCCTCCACTTT. As protein: CASGLPGQGYNSPLHF. The rearrangement uses TRBV12-5 and TRBJ1-6; 9 nucleotides line up with TRBD1. This CDR3 region has 16 residues. V gave up 2 bases and J gave up 4 bases; unmatched junction bases: 3. Germline CDR1 and CDR2: LGHNT and FRNRAP.

The CDR3 sequence is CASSQVGVGGNTGELFF. CDR3 nucleotides: TGCGCCAGCAGCCAAGTAGGGGTGGGGGGGAACACCGGGGAGCTGTTTTTT. The V call is TRBV4-1, the J call TRBJ2-2, with a weak D call TRBD2 (6 bases). Trimming shortened V by 1 base and J by 1 base, and 13 bases separated the two germline ends. The CDR3 extends over 17 amino acids. CDR1 and CDR2 from the germline V gene are MGHRA and YSYEKL.

This sequence joins TRBV7-9 and TRBJ2-7; TRBD2 aligns across 8 bases. This CDR3 is built from 14 residues. With V trimmed by 4 bases and J by 6 bases, 8 bases remained unmatched. Germline CDR1 and CDR2: SEHNR and FQNEAQ (reference sequence). The DNA for the CDR3 is TGTGCCAGCAGCTCTCGGGGGGGCCTGCTCGAGCAGTACTTC. It codes for CASSSRGGLLEQYF.

The V gene is TRBV6-6, the J gene TRBJ2-1, with a weak D call TRBD1 (6 bases). V was clipped by 2 bases and J by 0 bases, with 8 bases between them. This CDR3 comprises 15 residues. CDR1 and CDR2 (germline): MNHNY, SVGAGI (reference sequence). The CDR3 loop is CASSYRDNSYNEQFF. The DNA of the CDR3 is TGTGCCAGCAGTTACCGGGACAACTCCTACAATGAGCAGTTCTTC.

This clone was picked up a small number of times. The CDR3 DNA sequence: TGTGCCAGCAGCCAGACTAGCGGCCAAGAGACCCAGTACTTC. It yields the protein CASSQTSGQETQYF. The J gene is TRBJ2-5, the V gene TRBV11-2; 9 positions match TRBD2. V lost 5 bases to trimming and J lost 1 base; unmatched junction nucleotides: 2. There are 14 residues in the CDR3. Germline assignment: CDR1 SGHAT and CDR2 FQNNGV.

The V call is TRBV28, the J call TRBJ2-1; 7 bases align to TRBD2. The CDR3 runs to 14 residues. Germline trimming cut 3 bases from V and 6 bases from J; bases unmatched to any gene: 5. Looked up from germline, CDR1 is MDHEN and CDR2 is SYDVKM. The DNA for the CDR3 is TGTGCCAGCAGTTTGGAAGCGGGGCTCAATGAGCAGTTCTTC. Its translation is CASSLEAGLNEQFF.

V usage is TRBV2 and J usage is TRBJ1-2; tentatively, D is TRBD1 (5 bases). Trimming stripped 5 bases from V and 2 bases from J, with 9 bases between. From germline, CDR1 is SNHLY and CDR2 FYNNEI. The CDR3 is 13 amino acids. CDR3 in DNA: TGTGCCAGCAGTACCGACAGCAACTATGGCTACACCTTC. It encodes CASSTDSNYGYTF.

V is TRBV5-1 and J is TRBJ1-1; D is perhaps TRBD1 (6 bases). Trimming stripped 6 bases from V and 4 bases from J, with 16 bases between. This CDR3 is 14 amino acids long. CDR1 and CDR2 (germline): SGHRS, YFSETQ. The CDR3 DNA reads as TGCGCCAGCAAACCGACAGGCGGAATCACTGAAGCTTTCTTT. This gives the protein CASKPTGGITEAFF.

The rearrangement uses TRBV7-2 and TRBJ2-3; 14 nucleotides match TRBD2. J was trimmed by 3 bases and V by 5 bases; bases with no gene match: 4. Germline V gene lookup returns CDR1 SGHTA and CDR2 FQGNSA. CDR3 length equals 16 residues. For the CDR3, the DNA is TGTGCCAGCAGCCAAGGACTAGCGGGGGGAACAGATACGCAGTATTTT. Translating gives CASSQGLAGGTDTQYF.

V is TRBV28 and J is TRBJ1-4; the D gene is possibly TRBD1 (5 bases). The CDR3 sequence is 13 residues long. Per the germline V gene, CDR1 is MDHEN and CDR2 is SYDVKM. V lost 5 bases and J lost 10, with 14 bases in between. CDR3 sequence reads: CASSVSQVTKLFF. The CDR3, as DNA: TGTGCCAGCAGTGTCTCACAGGTTACAAAACTGTTTTTT. Looking up the rest from reference TRBV28 and TRBJ1-4 gives the full variable domain: DVKVTQSSRYLVKRTGEKVFLECVQDMDHENMFWYRQDPGLGLRLIYFSYDVKMKEKGDIPEGYSVSREKKERFSLILESASTNQTSMYLCASSVSQVTKLFFGSGTQLSVL.

The chain couples TRBV7-3 to TRBJ2-1; 11 nucleotides align to TRBD2. The CDR3 covers 17 residues. Germline V gives CDR1 SGHTA, CDR2 FQGTGA. Trimming took 4 bases from V and 0 from J; bases not matched to a gene: 5. The CDR3 sequence is CASSSDSGRASYNEQFF. The CDR3 bases are TGTGCCAGCAGCTCAGATAGCGGGAGGGCCTCCTACAATGAGCAGTTCTTC.

The chain has TRBV5-1 and TRBJ2-7; 9 bases fit TRBD2. After removal of 2 bases from V and 5 bases from J, the junction contained 5 bases not matched to a gene. Germline V gene sequence: CDR1 SGHRS, CDR2 YFSETQ. The CDR3 has 14 amino acids. CDR3 sequence (DNA): TGCGCCAGCAGCTTAGCGGGAGGAATCAACGAGCAGTACTTC. Amino acids: CASSLAGGINEQYF.

The chain carries TRBV14 and TRBJ2-3; 7 positions agree with TRBD2. The junction had 8 bases not matched to a gene; V was cut back by 1 base and J by 4 bases. Germline values: CDR1 SGHDN, CDR2 FVKESK. The CDR3 consists of 16 residues. CDR3 sequence: CASSQGRGGGADTQYF. CDR3 DNA sequence: TGTGCCAGCAGCCAAGGACGCGGGGGTGGGGCAGATACGCAGTATTTT.